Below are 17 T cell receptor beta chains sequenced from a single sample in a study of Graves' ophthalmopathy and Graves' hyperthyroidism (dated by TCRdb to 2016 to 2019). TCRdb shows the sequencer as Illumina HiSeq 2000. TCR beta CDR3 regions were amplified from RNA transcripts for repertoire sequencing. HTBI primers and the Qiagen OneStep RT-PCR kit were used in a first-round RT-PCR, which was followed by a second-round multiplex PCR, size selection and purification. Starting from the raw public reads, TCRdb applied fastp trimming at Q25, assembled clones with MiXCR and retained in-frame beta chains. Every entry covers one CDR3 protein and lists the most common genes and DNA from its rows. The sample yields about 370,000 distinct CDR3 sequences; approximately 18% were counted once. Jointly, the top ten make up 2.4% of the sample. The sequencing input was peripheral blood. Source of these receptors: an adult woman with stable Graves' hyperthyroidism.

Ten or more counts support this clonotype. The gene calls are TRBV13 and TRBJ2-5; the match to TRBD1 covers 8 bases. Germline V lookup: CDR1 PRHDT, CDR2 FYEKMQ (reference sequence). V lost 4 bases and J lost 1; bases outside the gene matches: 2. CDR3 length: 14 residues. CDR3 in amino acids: CASSSDRGQETQYF. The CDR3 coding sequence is TGTGCCAGCAGCTCAGACAGGGGCCAAGAGACCCAGTACTTC.

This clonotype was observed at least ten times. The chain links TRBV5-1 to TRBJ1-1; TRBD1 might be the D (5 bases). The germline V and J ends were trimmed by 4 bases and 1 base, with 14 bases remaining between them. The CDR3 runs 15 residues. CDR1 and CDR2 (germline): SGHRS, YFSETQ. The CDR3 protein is CASSRSRQRNTEAFF. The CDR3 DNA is TGCGCCAGCAGCCGTAGCCGACAGCGGAACACTGAAGCTTTCTTT.

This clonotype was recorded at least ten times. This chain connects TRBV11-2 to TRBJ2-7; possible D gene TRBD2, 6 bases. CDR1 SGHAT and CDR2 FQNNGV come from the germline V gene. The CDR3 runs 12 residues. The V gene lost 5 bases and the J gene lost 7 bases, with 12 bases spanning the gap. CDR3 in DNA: TGTGCCAGCAGCCTGACTAGTGTGGAGCAGTACTTC. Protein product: CASSLTSVEQYF.

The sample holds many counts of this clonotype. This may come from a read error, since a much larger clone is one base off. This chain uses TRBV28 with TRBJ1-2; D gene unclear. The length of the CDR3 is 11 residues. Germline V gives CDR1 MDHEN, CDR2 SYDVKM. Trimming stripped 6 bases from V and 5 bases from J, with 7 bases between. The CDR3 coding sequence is TGTGCCAGCAGCCCAGAGTATGGCTACACCTTC. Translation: CASSPEYGYTF.

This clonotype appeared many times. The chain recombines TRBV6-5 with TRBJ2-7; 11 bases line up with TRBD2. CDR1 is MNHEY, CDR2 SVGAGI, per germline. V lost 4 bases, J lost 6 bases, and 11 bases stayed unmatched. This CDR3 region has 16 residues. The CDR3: CASSSSGTSGGGEQYF. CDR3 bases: TGTGCCAGCAGTTCTTCCGGGACTAGCGGCGGAGGCGAGCAGTACTTC.

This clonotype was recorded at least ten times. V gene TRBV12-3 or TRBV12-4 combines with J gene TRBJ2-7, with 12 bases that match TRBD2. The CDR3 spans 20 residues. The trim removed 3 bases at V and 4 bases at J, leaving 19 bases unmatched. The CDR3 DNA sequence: TGTGCCAGCAGTTTGGAACCGGGACTAGCGGGCCCCCGAGCCCTATACGAGCAGTACTTC. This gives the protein CASSLEPGLAGPRALYEQYF.

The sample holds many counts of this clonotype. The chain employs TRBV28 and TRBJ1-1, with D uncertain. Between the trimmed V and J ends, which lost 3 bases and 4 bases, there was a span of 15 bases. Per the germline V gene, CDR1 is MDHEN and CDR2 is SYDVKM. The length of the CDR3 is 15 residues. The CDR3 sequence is CASSLGGRVGTEAFF. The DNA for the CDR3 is TGTGCCAGCAGTTTGGGCGGGAGGGTAGGCACTGAAGCTTTCTTT.

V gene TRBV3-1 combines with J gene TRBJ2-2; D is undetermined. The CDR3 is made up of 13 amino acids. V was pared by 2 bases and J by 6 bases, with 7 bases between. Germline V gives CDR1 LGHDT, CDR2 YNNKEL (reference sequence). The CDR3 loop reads CASSQRSPGELFF. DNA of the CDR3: TGTGCCAGCAGCCAACGGTCTCCCGGGGAGCTGTTTTTT.

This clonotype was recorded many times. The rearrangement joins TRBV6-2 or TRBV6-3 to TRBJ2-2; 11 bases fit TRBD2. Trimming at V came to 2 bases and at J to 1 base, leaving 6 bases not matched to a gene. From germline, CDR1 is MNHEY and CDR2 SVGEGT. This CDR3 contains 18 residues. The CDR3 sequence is CASSYRTGTSGNTGELFF. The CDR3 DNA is TGTGCCAGCAGTTACCGAACCGGGACTAGCGGGAACACCGGGGAGCTGTTTTTT.

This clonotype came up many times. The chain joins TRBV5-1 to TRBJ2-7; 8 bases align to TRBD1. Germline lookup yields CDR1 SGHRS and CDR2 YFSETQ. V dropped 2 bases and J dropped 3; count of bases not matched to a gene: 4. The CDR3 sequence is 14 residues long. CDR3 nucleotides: TGCGCCAGCAGCTTACGGACAGGGTTCTACGAGCAGTACTTC. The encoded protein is CASSLRTGFYEQYF.

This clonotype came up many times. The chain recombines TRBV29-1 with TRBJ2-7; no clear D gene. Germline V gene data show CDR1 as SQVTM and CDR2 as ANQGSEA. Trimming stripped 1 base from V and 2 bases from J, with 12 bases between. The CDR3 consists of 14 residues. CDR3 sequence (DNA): TGCAGCGTTGAAGGGGGTCAGGTGCCCTACGAGCAGTACTTC. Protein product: CSVEGGQVPYEQYF.

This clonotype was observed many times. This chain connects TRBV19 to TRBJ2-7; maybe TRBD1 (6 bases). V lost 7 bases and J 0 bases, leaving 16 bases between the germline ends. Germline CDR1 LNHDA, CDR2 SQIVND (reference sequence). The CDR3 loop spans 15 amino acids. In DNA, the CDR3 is TGTGCCAGTACTCCAGGACAGTGGAGCTCCTACGAGCAGTACTTC. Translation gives CASTPGQWSSYEQYF.

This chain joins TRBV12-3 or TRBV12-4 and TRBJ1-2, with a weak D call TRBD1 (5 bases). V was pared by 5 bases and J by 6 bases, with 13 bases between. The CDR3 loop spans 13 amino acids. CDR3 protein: CASSTSGGNGYTF. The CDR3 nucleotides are TGTGCCAGCAGTACATCGGGGGGAAATGGCTACACCTTC.

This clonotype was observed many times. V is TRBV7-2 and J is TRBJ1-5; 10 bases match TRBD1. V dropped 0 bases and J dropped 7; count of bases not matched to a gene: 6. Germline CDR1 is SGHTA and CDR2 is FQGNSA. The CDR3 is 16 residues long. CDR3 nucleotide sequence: TGTGCCAGCAGCTTAGCCCCGACAGGGGGCGGCCAGCCCCAGCATTTT. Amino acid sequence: CASSLAPTGGGQPQHF.

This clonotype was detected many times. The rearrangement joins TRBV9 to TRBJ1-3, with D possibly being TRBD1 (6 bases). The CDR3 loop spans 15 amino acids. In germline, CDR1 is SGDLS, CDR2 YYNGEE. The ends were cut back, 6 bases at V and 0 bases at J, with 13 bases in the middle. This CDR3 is CASNKMGASGNTIYF. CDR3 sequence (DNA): TGTGCCAGCAACAAGATGGGGGCCTCTGGAAACACCATATATTTT.

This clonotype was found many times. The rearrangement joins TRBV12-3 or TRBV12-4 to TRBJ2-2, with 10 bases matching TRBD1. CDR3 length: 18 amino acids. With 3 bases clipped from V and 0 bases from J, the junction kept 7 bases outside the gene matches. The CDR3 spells CASSFHLGQGANTGELFF. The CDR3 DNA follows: TGTGCCAGCAGTTTCCACCTCGGACAGGGGGCGAACACCGGGGAGCTGTTTTTT.

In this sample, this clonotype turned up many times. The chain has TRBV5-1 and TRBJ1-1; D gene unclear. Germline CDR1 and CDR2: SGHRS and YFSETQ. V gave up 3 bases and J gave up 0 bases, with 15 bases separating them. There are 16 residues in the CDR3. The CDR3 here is CASSSRAGPMNTEAFF. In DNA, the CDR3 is TGCGCCAGCAGCTCCCGAGCAGGACCGATGAACACTGAAGCTTTCTTT.